A selection of T cell receptor beta chains follows, all from one sample in a study of blood T cell repertoires in COVID-19. Method: immunoSEQ multiplex PCR; TCRdb's copy keeps in-frame clones and lacks some. There are tens of thousands of clones in the sample; around 74% occur only once, and about 6.5% lies in the top ten. The sample was peripheral blood. Every receptor here comes from a man aged 50-59 years with COVID-19, enrolled during active disease. CDR3s include the opening cysteine and the closing phenylalanine or tryptophan. D genes are given only for firm matches. Some rows mark clone size as missing; the rest say once, few, many or name a class of expanded clone.

d_gene	len	abundance	v_gene	j_gene	CDR3aa	CDR3nt
TRBD2	15	NA	TRBV5-4	TRBJ2-1	CASSLGEGSYNEQFF	TGTGCCAGCAGCTTGGGGGAGGGGTCCTACAATGAGCAGTTCTTC
NA	12	NA	TRBV12-2	TRBJ2-3	CASRPIGLRQYF	TGTGCAAGTCGCCCCATCGGACTTCGGCAGTATTTT
TRBD1	14	NA	TRBV5-1	TRBJ2-7	CASSPTGGSYEQYF	TGCGCCAGCAGCCCGACAGGGGGATCCTACGAGCAGTACTTC
NA	16	NA	TRBV6-1	TRBJ1-5	CASSEYAGRGNQPQHF	TGTGCCAGCAGTGAATACGCAGGGAGGGGCAATCAGCCCCAGCATTTT
TRBD1	16	NA	TRBV27	TRBJ1-1	CASSLGQGRGNTEAFF	TGTGCCAGCAGTTTGGGACAGGGGAGAGGTAACACTGAAGCTTTCTTT
TRBD1	12	NA	TRBV6-1	TRBJ2-3	CASSDRGDTQYF	TGTGCCAGCAGTGACAGGGGGGATACGCAGTATTTT
NA	16	NA	TRBV21-1	TRBJ1-1	CASSKRRGQMDTEAFF	TGTGCCAGCAGCAAAAGGCGAGGGCAAATGGACACTGAAGCTTTCTTT
TRBD2	15	NA	TRBV11-3	TRBJ2-7	CASSLAAGGTGEQYF	TGTGCCAGCAGCTTAGCAGCGGGAGGAACGGGTGAGCAGTACTTC
NA	19	NA	TRBV27	TRBJ2-1	CASSLTYVQGFSSYNEQFF	TGTGCCAGCAGTTTAACCTACGTACAGGGATTTAGCTCCTACAATGAGCAGTTCTTC
TRBD1	15	NA	TRBV11-2	TRBJ1-4	CASSHGTGAGEKLFF	TGTGCCAGCAGCCATGGGACAGGGGCGGGAGAAAAACTGTTTTTT
TRBD1	13	NA	TRBV18	TRBJ1-5	CASSQGANQPQHF	TGTGCCAGCTCACAGGGGGCCAATCAGCCCCAGCATTTT
NA	12	NA	TRBV30	TRBJ1-2	CAWTVSAYGYTF	TGTGCCTGGACCGTCAGCGCTTATGGCTACACCTTC
TRBD1	15	NA	TRBV19	TRBJ2-5	CASRNKQGAYGTQYF	TGTGCCAGTAGGAACAAACAGGGGGCGTATGGGACCCAGTACTTC
TRBD2	13	NA	TRBV27	TRBJ2-3	CASRASGADTQYF	TGTGCCAGCAGGGCTAGCGGGGCAGATACGCAGTATTTT
TRBD1	14	NA	TRBV7-9	TRBJ1-4	CASSMGQGNEKLFF	TGTGCCAGCAGTATGGGACAGGGTAATGAAAAACTGTTTTTT
TRBD2	17	NA	TRBV2	TRBJ2-1	CASSKSEAGGNRNEQFF	TGTGCCAGCAGCAAATCCGAAGCGGGGGGGAATAGGAATGAGCAGTTCTTC
NA	15	NA	TRBV9	TRBJ1-1	CASSPTPHSNTEAFF	TGTGCCAGCAGCCCCACTCCCCACAGCAACACTGAAGCTTTCTTT
NA	13	NA	TRBV11-2	TRBJ2-5	CASSPGGQETQYF	TGTGCCAGCAGTCCCGGGGGACAAGAGACCCAGTACTTC
TRBD1	16	NA	TRBV7-3	TRBJ2-3	CASSSSGGVGTDTQYF	TGTGCCAGCAGCTCCTCAGGGGGCGTCGGGACAGATACGCAGTATTTT
NA	12	few	TRBV12-5	TRBJ1-1	CASGADGTQDFF	TGTGCTAGTGGAGCCGACGGAACACAGGATTTCTTT
NA	12	NA	TRBV11-2	TRBJ1-2	CASSLEGDGYTF	TGTGCCAGCAGCTTAGAAGGGGATGGCTACACCTTC
TRBD2	16	once	TRBV4-1	TRBJ2-3	CASSQRGLAGTDTQYF	TGCGCCAGCAGCCAAAGGGGACTAGCGGGCACAGATACGCAGTATTTT
TRBD2	14	NA	TRBV24-1	TRBJ2-1	CATSDWTSGNEQFF	TGTGCCACCAGTGATTGGACTAGCGGCAATGAGCAGTTCTTC
NA	11	NA	TRBV28	TRBJ1-1	CASSLQGKAFF	TGTGCCAGCAGTTTACAGGGGAAAGCTTTCTTT
TRBD1	15	NA	TRBV28	TRBJ1-6	CASKGASSYNSPLHF	TGTGCCAGCAAGGGGGCAAGCTCCTATAATTCACCCCTCCACTTT
NA	15	NA	TRBV6-1	TRBJ1-5	CASSEGRRTNQPQHF	TGTGCCAGCAGTGAAGGACGGAGAACAAATCAGCCCCAGCATTTT
TRBD2	15	few	TRBV4-1	TRBJ2-7	CASSQEASGRGKQYF	TGCGCCAGCAGCCAAGAGGCTAGCGGGAGAGGTAAGCAGTACTTC
TRBD1	15	NA	TRBV5-4	TRBJ1-6	CASSLQGARNSPLHF	TGTGCCAGCAGCCTCCAGGGGGCGCGTAATTCACCCCTCCACTTT
NA	13	medium-sized	TRBV30	TRBJ2-1	CAWSVYYGDEQFF	TGTGCCTGGAGTGTATACTATGGAGATGAGCAGTTCTTC
TRBD2	16	NA	TRBV11-2	TRBJ2-3	CASSLVLAGVTDTQYF	TGTGCCAGCAGCTTAGTCTTAGCGGGGGTAACAGATACGCAGTATTTT
NA	14	NA	TRBV6-5	TRBJ1-3	CASSYSSSGNTIYF	TGTGCCAGCAGTTACTCGAGCTCTGGAAACACCATATATTTT
NA	15	NA	TRBV6-5	TRBJ1-5	CASQEAPGGHQPQHF	TGTGCCAGCCAAGAAGCCCCCGGGGGACATCAGCCCCAGCATTTT
NA	15	NA	TRBV5-4	TRBJ2-5	CASSLAGGVSETQYF	TGTGCCAGCAGCTTGGCCGGGGGAGTATCGGAGACCCAGTACTTC
NA	13	NA	TRBV6-5	TRBJ1-1	CASSRDLNTEAFF	TGTGCCAGCAGCCGGGACTTGAACACTGAAGCTTTCTTT
NA	14	NA	TRBV24-1	TRBJ2-5	CATSDFTSMAPQYF	TGTGCCACCAGTGATTTTACGTCGATGGCTCCCCAGTACTTC
TRBD1	12	NA	TRBV30	TRBJ2-7	CAWRDSSYEQYF	TGTGCCTGGCGGGACAGTTCCTACGAGCAGTACTTC
TRBD1	13	NA	TRBV2	TRBJ1-5	CASRGQMDQPQHF	TGTGCCAGCAGGGGACAGATGGATCAGCCCCAGCATTTT
NA	15	NA	TRBV12-5	TRBJ1-4	CASGLLRRGFEKLFF	TGTGCTAGTGGTTTGCTAAGGAGAGGGTTCGAAAAACTGTTTTTT
TRBD1	14	few	TRBV5-4	TRBJ2-3	CASSGQGRSDTQYF	TGTGCCAGCAGCGGACAGGGAAGGTCAGATACGCAGTATTTT
NA	13	NA	TRBV3-1/TRBV3-2	TRBJ1-4	CASSQRRGEKLFF	TGTGCCAGCAGCCAGAGGAGAGGGGAAAAACTGTTTTTT
NA	15	NA	TRBV2	TRBJ1-6	CASMEESLDNSPLHF	TGTGCCAGCATGGAGGAAAGTTTAGATAATTCACCCCTCCACTTT
TRBD2	17	NA	TRBV24-1	TRBJ2-1	CATSDSGLAGGGNEQFF	TGTGCCACCAGTGACTCGGGACTAGCGGGAGGAGGCAATGAGCAGTTCTTC
NA	15	NA	TRBV7-9	TRBJ1-6	CASSLEGRSDSPLHF	TGTGCCAGCAGCTTAGAAGGGAGAAGCGATTCACCCCTCCACTTT
TRBD2	16	NA	TRBV9	TRBJ2-5	CASSTSSGGSQETQYF	TGTGCCAGCAGCACTTCTAGCGGGGGGTCTCAAGAGACCCAGTACTTC
TRBD1	17	NA	TRBV7-9	TRBJ1-5	CASSSVGQGYSNQPQHF	TGTGCCAGCAGCTCCGTGGGACAGGGGTATAGCAATCAGCCCCAGCATTTT